This section outlines one T cell receptor (beta chain) sequence together with its context. Its antigen remains unknown. One end of the junction is discordant with germline, which a read error may explain. The data originate from a study of tumor-infiltrating lymphocytes in primary liver carcinoma. Findings and caveats of the study: It was in tumors, not blood, that the top-250-clone fraction was significantly higher (p = 0.039). Less overlap was seen in tumor-adjacent and tumor-blood pairs than in tumor region pairs.

Joint extraction of RNA and DNA used about 17-31 mg of bulk tissue that was unsorted. A constant-region primer served to make TCR beta cDNA from approximately 490 ng total RNA. Amplification in three nested multiplex PCR rounds with slightly modified ARM-PCR gave rise to TCR beta libraries. TCRdb reprocessed the multiplex PCR reads with MiXCR, giving one entry per CDR3 protein. Of around 99,000 distinct CDR3 sequences listed, just over 65% were seen once; the top ten hold 27%. The sequenced material came from tumor-adjacent normal liver tissue. This sequence was found in a man aged 35-49 years with primary liver carcinoma and hepatitis B virus infection.

CDR3 DNA sequence: TGCAGTGCTACCAGCTTGAATTCGCCCGCAGTCACAGATATGCAGTATTTT. Its protein is CSATSLNSPAVTDMQYF. The chain recombines TRBV20-1 with TRBJ2-3; D gene unclear. Germline CDR1 is DFQATT and CDR2 is SNEGSKA (reference sequence). The CDR3 has 17 residues.